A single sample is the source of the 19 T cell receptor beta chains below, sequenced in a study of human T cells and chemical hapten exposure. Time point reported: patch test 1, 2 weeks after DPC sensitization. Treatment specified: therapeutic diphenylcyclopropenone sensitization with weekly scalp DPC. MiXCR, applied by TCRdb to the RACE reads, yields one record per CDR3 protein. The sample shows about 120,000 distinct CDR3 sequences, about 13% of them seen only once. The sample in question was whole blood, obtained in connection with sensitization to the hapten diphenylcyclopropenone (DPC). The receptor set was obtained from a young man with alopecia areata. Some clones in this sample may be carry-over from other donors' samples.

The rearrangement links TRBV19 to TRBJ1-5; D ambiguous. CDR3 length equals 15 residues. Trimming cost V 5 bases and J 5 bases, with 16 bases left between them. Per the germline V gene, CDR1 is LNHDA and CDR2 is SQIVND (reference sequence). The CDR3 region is CASSSYSTYDQPQHF. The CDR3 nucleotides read TGTGCCAGTAGTTCGTACAGTACCTACGATCAGCCCCAGCATTTT.

The CDR3 here is CASSHSGPGQSSYNSPLHF. Written as DNA, the CDR3 is TGTGCCAGCAGCCATTCCGGACCCGGACAGAGCTCCTATAATTCACCCCTCCACTTT. The chain links TRBV3-1 to TRBJ1-6; perhaps TRBD1 as D (6 bases). Looked up from germline, CDR1 is LGHDT and CDR2 is YNNKEL (reference sequence). The CDR3 consists of 19 residues. Trimming cost V 3 bases and J 0 bases, with 18 bases left between them. The variable domain in full, with the rest retrieved from reference TRBV3-1 and TRBJ1-6, is DTAVSQTPKYLVTQMGNDKSIKCEQNLGHDTMYWYKQDSKKFLKIMFSYNNKELIINETVPNRFSPKSPDKAHLNLHINSLELGDSAVYFCASSHSGPGQSSYNSPLHFGNGTRLTVT.

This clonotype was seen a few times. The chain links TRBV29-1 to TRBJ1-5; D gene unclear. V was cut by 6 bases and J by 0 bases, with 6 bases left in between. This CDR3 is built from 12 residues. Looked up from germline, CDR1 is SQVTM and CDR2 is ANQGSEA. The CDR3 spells CSVRDSNQPQHF. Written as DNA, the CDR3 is TGCAGCGTCCGAGATAGCAATCAGCCCCAGCATTTT.

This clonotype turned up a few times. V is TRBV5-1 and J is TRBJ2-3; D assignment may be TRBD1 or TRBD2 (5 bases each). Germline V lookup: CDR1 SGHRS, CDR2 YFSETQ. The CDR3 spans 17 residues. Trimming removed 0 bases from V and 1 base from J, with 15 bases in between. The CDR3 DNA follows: TGCGCCAGCAGCTTGGTTCAATCTGGGGGAGGCACAGATACGCAGTATTTT. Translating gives CASSLVQSGGGTDTQYF.

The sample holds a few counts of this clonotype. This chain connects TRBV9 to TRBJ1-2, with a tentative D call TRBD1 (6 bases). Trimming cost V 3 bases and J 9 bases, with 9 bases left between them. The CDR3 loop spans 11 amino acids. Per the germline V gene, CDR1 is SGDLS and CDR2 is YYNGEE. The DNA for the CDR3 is TGTGCCAGCAGCGATTGGGACAGCTACACCTTC. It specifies CASSDWDSYTF.

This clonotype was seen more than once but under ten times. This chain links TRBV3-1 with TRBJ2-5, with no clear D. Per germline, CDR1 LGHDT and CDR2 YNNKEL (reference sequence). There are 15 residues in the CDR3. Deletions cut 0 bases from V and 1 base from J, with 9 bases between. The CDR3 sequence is CASSQDLAVQETQYF. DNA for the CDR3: TGTGCCAGCAGCCAAGATCTGGCGGTCCAAGAGACCCAGTACTTC.

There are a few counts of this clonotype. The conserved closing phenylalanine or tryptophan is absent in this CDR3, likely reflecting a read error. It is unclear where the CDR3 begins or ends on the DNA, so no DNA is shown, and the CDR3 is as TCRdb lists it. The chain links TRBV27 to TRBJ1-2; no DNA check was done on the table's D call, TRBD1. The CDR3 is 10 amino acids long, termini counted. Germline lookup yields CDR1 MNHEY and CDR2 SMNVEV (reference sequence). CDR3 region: CASTRDREEV.

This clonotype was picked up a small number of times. The CDR3 DNA follows: TGCGCCAGCAGCTTCGGACAGGGCGACTCAGGAGAGCAGTACTTC. Translated: CASSFGQGDSGEQYF. This chain connects TRBV5-1 to TRBJ2-7; 8 positions match TRBD1. The CDR3 is 15 amino acids. V lost 2 bases, J lost 7 bases, and 11 bases stayed unmatched. Germline lookup yields CDR1 SGHRS and CDR2 YFSETQ.

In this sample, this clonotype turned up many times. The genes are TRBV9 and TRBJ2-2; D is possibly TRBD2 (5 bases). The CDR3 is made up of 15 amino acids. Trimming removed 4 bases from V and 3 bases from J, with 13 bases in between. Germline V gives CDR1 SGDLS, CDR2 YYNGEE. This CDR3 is CASSPRTHYTGELFF. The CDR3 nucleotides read TGTGCCAGCAGCCCGAGGACTCACTACACCGGGGAGCTGTTTTTT. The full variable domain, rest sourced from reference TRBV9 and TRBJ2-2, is DSGVTQTPKHLITATGQRVTLRCSPRSGDLSVYWYQQSLDQGLQFLIQYYNGEERAKGNILERFSAQQFPDLHSELNLSSLELGDSALYFCASSPRTHYTGELFFGEGSRLTVL.

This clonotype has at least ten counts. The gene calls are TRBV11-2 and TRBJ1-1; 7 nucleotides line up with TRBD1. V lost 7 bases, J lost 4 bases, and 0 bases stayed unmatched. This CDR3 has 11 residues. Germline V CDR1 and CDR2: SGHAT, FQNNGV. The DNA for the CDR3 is TGTGCCAGCACAGGGGGCACTGAAGCTTTCTTT. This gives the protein CASTGGTEAFF.

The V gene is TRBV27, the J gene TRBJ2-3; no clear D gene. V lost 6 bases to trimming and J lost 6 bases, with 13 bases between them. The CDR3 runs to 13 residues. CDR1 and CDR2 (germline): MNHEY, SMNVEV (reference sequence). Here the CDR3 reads CASRWQEFDTQYF. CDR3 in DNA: TGTGCCAGCAGGTGGCAGGAATTTGATACGCAGTATTTT.

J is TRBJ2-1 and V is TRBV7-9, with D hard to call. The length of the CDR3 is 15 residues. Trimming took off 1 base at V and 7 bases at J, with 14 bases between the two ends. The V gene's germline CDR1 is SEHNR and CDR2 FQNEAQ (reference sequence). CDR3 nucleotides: TGTGCCAGCAGCTTAGGTGGGTTACGTACGAATGAGCAGTTCTTC. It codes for CASSLGGLRTNEQFF.

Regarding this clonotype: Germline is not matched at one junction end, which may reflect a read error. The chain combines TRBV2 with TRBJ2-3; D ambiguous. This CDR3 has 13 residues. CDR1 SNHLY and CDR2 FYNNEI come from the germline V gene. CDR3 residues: CAESPRWSDTQYF. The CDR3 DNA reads TGTGCCGAGTCGCCCCGGTGGTCAGATACTCAGTATTTT.

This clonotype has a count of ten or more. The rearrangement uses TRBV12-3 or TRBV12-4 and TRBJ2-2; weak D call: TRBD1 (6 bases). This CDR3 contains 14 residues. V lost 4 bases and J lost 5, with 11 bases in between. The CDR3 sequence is CASSYGRGTGELFF. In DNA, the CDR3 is TGTGCCAGCAGTTACGGCAGGGGAACCGGGGAGCTGTTTTTT.

As DNA, the CDR3 is TGTGCCAGTAGTAGGGGGGACACCTATAGCAATCAGCCCCAGCATTTT. Amino acids: CASSRGDTYSNQPQHF. The chain employs TRBV19 and TRBJ1-5; maybe TRBD1 (6 bases). Deletions cut 4 bases from V and 0 bases from J, with 13 bases between. Germline assignment: CDR1 LNHDA and CDR2 SQIVND (reference sequence). The CDR3 has 16 amino acids.

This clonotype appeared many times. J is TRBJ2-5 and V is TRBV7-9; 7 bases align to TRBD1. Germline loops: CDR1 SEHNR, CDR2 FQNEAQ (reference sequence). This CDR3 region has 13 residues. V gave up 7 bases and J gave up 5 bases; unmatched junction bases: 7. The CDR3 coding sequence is TGTGCCAGCACCGTCGACAGGGATGAGACCCAGTACTTC. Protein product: CASTVDRDETQYF. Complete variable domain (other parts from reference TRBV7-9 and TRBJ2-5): DTGVSQNPRHKITKRGQNVTFRCDPISEHNRLYWYRQTLGQGPEFLTYFQNEAQLEKSRLLSDRFSAERPKGSFSTLEIQRTEQGDSAMYLCASTVDRDETQYFGPGTRLLVL.

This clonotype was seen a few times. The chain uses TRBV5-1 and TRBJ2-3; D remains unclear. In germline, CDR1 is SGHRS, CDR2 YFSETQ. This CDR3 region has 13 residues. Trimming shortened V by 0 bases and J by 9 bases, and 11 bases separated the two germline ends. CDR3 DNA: TGCGCCAGCAGCTTGGGCGACGGTTGGACGCAGTATTTT. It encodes CASSLGDGWTQYF.

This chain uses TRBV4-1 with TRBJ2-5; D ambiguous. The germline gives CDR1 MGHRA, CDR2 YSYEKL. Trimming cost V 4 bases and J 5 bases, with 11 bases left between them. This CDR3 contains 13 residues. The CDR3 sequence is CASSLALGETQYF. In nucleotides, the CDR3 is TGCGCCAGCAGCCTGGCTCTGGGGGAGACCCAGTACTTC.

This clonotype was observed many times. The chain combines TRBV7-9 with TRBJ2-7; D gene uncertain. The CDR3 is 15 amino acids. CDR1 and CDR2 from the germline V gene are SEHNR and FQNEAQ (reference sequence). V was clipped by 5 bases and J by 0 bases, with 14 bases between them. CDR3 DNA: TGTGCCAGCAGCCTAGATGACGGTTACTCCTACGAGCAGTACTTC. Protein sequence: CASSLDDGYSYEQYF.